This T cell receptor (beta chain) was captured in a study of lymphopenia after photon versus proton radiotherapy. Broader study findings: Post-nadir diversity loss with photons came from oligoclonal expansion, particularly CD8+ Temra cells. Better survival with proton therapy was suggested as possible, not demonstrated.

Details on this clone: As yet, its antigen is unknown.

Produced via immunoSEQ multiplex PCR; TCRdb's table is partial and in-frame only. The repertoire holds 65,000 to 85,000 clones, under 95% seen once, with 2.2% in the top ten. This CDR3 is 17 amino acids long. J was trimmed by 4 bases and V by 1 base; bases with no gene match: 10. In germline, CDR1 is LGHNA, CDR2 YNFKEQ. The V gene is TRBV4-2, the J gene TRBJ2-1, with TRBD2 matching 7 bases. Specimen: peripheral blood, collected from a patient treated with photon-based radiotherapy. The receptor was isolated from a woman in her 40s with cholangiocarcinoma. The CDR3 protein is CASSQGMRGGEYNEQFF. The CDR3 nucleotides are TGTGCCAGCAGCCAAGGTATGAGGGGAGGGGAATACAATGAGCAGTTCTTC.